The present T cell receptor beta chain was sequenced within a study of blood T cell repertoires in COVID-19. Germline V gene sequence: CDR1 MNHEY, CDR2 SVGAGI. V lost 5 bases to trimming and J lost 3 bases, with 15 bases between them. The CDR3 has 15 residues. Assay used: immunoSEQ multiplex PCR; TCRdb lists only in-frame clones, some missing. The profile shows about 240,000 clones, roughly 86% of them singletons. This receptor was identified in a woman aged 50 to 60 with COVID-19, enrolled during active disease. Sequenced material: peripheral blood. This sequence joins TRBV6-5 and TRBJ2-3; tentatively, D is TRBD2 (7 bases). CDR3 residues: CASSPLRGQTDTQYF. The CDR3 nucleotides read TGTGCCAGCAGTCCCCTGCGGGGGCAAACAGATACGCAGTATTTT.